This is a list of T cell receptor beta chains from one sample in a study of T cell responses to AZD1222 COVID-19 vaccine. Generated by immunoSEQ multiplex PCR, the TCRdb table keeps only in-frame clones and is missing some. Of around 100,000 clones listed, about 86% were seen once; the top ten hold 5% to 7.5%. Sequenced material: peripheral blood, taken on day 0 of AZD1222 vaccination. These receptors all come from an adult in good health. CDR3s include the opening cysteine and the closing phenylalanine or tryptophan. The D gene is left open where the match is weak. Expanded clones are given a class, and other clones once, few, many or no size at all.

J gene,V gene,clone size,D gene,CDR3 protein,CDR3 DNA
TRBJ2-4,TRBV7-2,.,TRBD1,CASSVGQGKNIQYF,TGTGCCAGCAGCGTGGGACAGGGCAAAAACATTCAGTACTTC
TRBJ1-1,TRBV5-5,.,.,CASSLVLGGLAEAFF,TGTGCCAGCAGCTTGGTTTTGGGAGGATTAGCTGAAGCTTTCTTT
TRBJ1-1,TRBV12-1,.,.,CASSLTPPAFF,TGTGCCAGCAGCCTTACCCCACCAGCTTTCTTT
TRBJ2-7,TRBV5-1,.,TRBD1,CASSATGADYEQYF,TGCGCCAGCAGCGCTACAGGGGCAGACTACGAGCAGTACTTC
TRBJ1-5,TRBV7-9,once,.,CASSLGGTRQPQHF,TGTGCCAGCAGCTTAGGGGGGACTAGACAGCCCCAGCATTTT
TRBJ2-3,TRBV9,.,TRBD2,CASSVFSGRADTQYF,TGTGCCAGCAGCGTATTTAGCGGGAGGGCAGATACGCAGTATTTT
TRBJ1-6,TRBV5-6,.,TRBD1,CASSLLQGGNSPLHF,TGTGCCAGCAGCTTGTTACAGGGGGGGAATTCACCCCTCCACTTT
TRBJ1-2,TRBV25-1,few,TRBD1,CASSDTDRGGYGYTF,TGTGCCAGCAGTGATACCGACAGGGGTGGGTATGGCTACACCTTC
TRBJ1-1,TRBV29-1,.,.,CSAGAGLGTEAFF,TGCAGCGCAGGGGCAGGGTTGGGCACTGAAGCTTTCTTT
TRBJ2-6,TRBV14,few,TRBD1,CASSLDRGRVAGANVLTF,TGTGCCAGCAGCCTAGACAGGGGGCGAGTGGCTGGGGCCAACGTCCTGACTTTC
TRBJ2-3,TRBV6-5,once,TRBD2,CASQRGGGSTDTQYF,TGTGCCAGCCAGCGGGGGGGTGGTAGCACAGATACGCAGTATTTT
TRBJ1-2,TRBV5-5,once,.,CASSLDGYGYTF,TGTGCCAGCAGCTTGGACGGGTATGGCTACACCTTC
TRBJ2-5,TRBV11-2,.,.,CASRSVRPPTQETQYF,TGTGCCAGCAGAAGCGTAAGGCCGCCGACCCAAGAGACCCAGTACTTC
TRBJ2-1,TRBV5-1,.,TRBD2,CASSELAGAIYNEQFF,TGCGCCAGCAGCGAACTAGCGGGGGCGATATACAATGAGCAGTTCTTC
TRBJ1-5,TRBV7-2,few,.,CASSLFADQPQHF,TGTGCCAGCAGCTTATTCGCTGATCAGCCCCAGCATTTT
TRBJ1-1,TRBV11-2,.,.,CASSPSLGVSTEAFF,TGTGCCAGCAGCCCCTCTCTAGGCGTGAGCACTGAAGCTTTCTTT
TRBJ1-5,TRBV3-1/TRBV3-2,.,TRBD1,CASSQTRTGRTYSNQPQHF,TGTGCCAGCAGCCAAACGAGGACAGGGAGGACATATAGCAATCAGCCCCAGCATTTT
TRBJ2-7,TRBV5-1,.,TRBD2,CASSLDTSGVYEQYF,TGCGCCAGCAGCTTGGATACTAGCGGTGTCTACGAGCAGTACTTC
TRBJ1-1,TRBV20-1,once,.,CSARANTEAFF,TGCAGTGCTCGGGCGAACACTGAAGCTTTCTTT
TRBJ1-5,TRBV7-8,.,.,CASSLAAGGEPQHF,TGTGCCAGCAGCTTAGCGGCGGGCGGGGAGCCCCAGCATTTT
TRBJ1-5,TRBV16,.,.,CASSQSGNQPQHF,TGTGCCAGCAGCCAATCAGGCAATCAGCCCCAGCATTTT
TRBJ2-2,TRBV10-3,once,.,CAISEFTNTGELFF,TGTGCCATCAGTGAGTTTACGAACACCGGGGAGCTGTTTTTT